This T cell receptor beta chain was retrieved from a study of cytomegalovirus exposure and HLA in healthy donors. With respect to this clone: Its target is not known.

Germline CDR1 and CDR2: SGHVS and FQNEAQ. This CDR3 region has 14 residues. Between the trimmed V and J ends, which lost 5 bases and 3 bases, there was a span of 11 bases. Regarding the study as a whole: The productive fraction for most TCR beta V segments was about 87% or about 30% in an earlier analysis. According to reports, the classifier identified cytomegalovirus status with high specificity and sensitivity.

13 Jbeta primers and 60 Vbeta primers were used for the PCR. Clones were sequenced by immunoSEQ multiplex PCR, and TCRdb holds only the in-frame ones, with some missing. The profile shows 100,000 to 140,000 clones, over 80% of them singletons. This chain links TRBV7-8 with TRBJ1-3, with D maybe TRBD1 (6 bases). The TCR originated in a man aged 25-45 years in good health and CMV-seropositive. Material for sequencing was PBMCs. For the CDR3, the DNA is TGTGCCAGCAGCCTAGACAGGAATGGAAACACCATATATTTT. Amino acids: CASSLDRNGNTIYF.